The 22 T cell receptor beta chains below all came from one sample that was sequenced in a study of preoperative IRX-2 immunotherapy in early breast cancer. Assay used: immunoSEQ multiplex PCR; TCRdb lists only in-frame clones, some missing. Here the sample spans roughly 93,000 clones, 86% being singletons. Treatment specified: preoperative locoregional IRX-2 cytokine immunotherapy. Sample: tumor tissue, taken after IRX-2 immunotherapy. These receptors all come from a human donor with breast cancer.

On this clone: Other DNA sequences in the sample encode the same CDR3. The CDR3 nucleotides are TGCAGCGTTGAGGCGGGAGCCGAGTACGAGCAGTACTTC. This encodes CSVEAGAEYEQYF. This rearrangement joins TRBV29-1 to TRBJ2-7, with TRBD2 matching over 7 bases. The V segment lost 3 bases and the J segment 4 bases; nucleotides outside the gene matches: 6. The CDR3 is 13 residues long. CDR1 is SQVTM, CDR2 ANQGSEA, per germline.

The V and J genes are TRBV7-7 and TRBJ1-1; no firm D call. Germline CDR1 SSHAT, CDR2 FNYEAQ (reference sequence). The V end lost 2 bases, the J end lost 3 bases, and 10 bases lay between the germline ends. The CDR3 extends over 14 amino acids. The CDR3 bases are TGTGCCAGCAGCTTATATAGAAAGGACACTGAAGCTTTCTTT. Amino acids: CASSLYRKDTEAFF.

In its sample, this clone was seen a few times. The chain is built from TRBV15 and TRBJ2-1, with 11 nucleotides matching TRBD1. CDR3 length: 16 residues. The V and J ends lost 2 bases and 8 bases, in that order; junction bases with no gene match: 8. Per the germline V gene, CDR1 is LNHNV and CDR2 is YYDKDF (reference sequence). CDR3 sequence (DNA): TGTGCCACCAGCAGACGAGGACGGACAGGGGGCTATGAGCAGTTCTTC. Translated, it gives CATSRRGRTGGYEQFF.

The chain has TRBV5-1 and TRBJ2-7, with D possibly being TRBD1 or TRBD2 (5 bases each). Looked up from germline, CDR1 is SGHRS and CDR2 is YFSETQ. The CDR3 consists of 17 residues. Trimming pared 1 base from V and 7 bases from J, leaving 24 bases between. CDR3 sequence: CASSLRDLVSQKSEQYF. The CDR3 bases are TGCGCCAGCAGCTTGCGGGACCTAGTTTCCCAGAAGAGTGAGCAGTACTTC.

The rearrangement joins TRBV10-3 to TRBJ1-1, with D possibly TRBD1 on 5 matching bases. V was clipped by 0 bases and J by 3 bases, with 8 bases between them. The CDR3 is made up of 14 amino acids. Germline CDR1 and CDR2: ENHRY and SYGVKD. The DNA of the CDR3 is TGTGCCATCAGTGAGTCGAGGGGTGACACTGAAGCTTTCTTT. This translates into CAISESRGDTEAFF.

The chain is built from TRBV22-1 and TRBJ1-1; TRBD1 is the table's D call, not checked against the DNA. TRBV22-1 is deemed a pseudogene. The CDR3 loop spans 16 amino acids. The CDR3 bases are TGTGCCAGCAGCCCTACCCGACAGGGGGCGAACACTGAAGCTTTCTTT. Translating it yields CASSPTRQGANTEAFF.

This chain joins TRBV28 and TRBJ1-5; a possible D gene is TRBD1 (6 bases). There are 13 residues in the CDR3. Germline CDR1 is MDHEN and CDR2 is SYDVKM. Trimming pared 10 bases from V and 6 bases from J, leaving 16 bases between. The CDR3 DNA reads as TGTGCCACCGGGGGGGGCGCGGGTCAGCCCCAGCATTTT. It specifies CATGGGAGQPQHF.

The rearrangement joins TRBV28 to TRBJ1-5; D gene unclear. Trimming removed 4 bases at V and 0 bases at J, with 10 bases between. The CDR3 is 15 amino acids. Germline lookup yields CDR1 MDHEN and CDR2 SYDVKM. CDR3 loop: CASSSDGYSNQPQHF. In nucleotides, the CDR3 is TGTGCCAGCAGTTCGGACGGATATAGCAATCAGCCCCAGCATTTT.

This clone was seen a few times. This chain joins TRBV11-3 and TRBJ1-6, with TRBD1 matching over 7 bases. CDR1 and CDR2 from the germline V gene are SGHNT and YENEEA. This CDR3 has 14 residues. Unmatched junction bases numbered 5, after V lost 4 bases and J lost 8 bases. The CDR3 region is CASSWDSLYSPLHF. Written as DNA, the CDR3 is TGTGCCAGCAGCTGGGACAGTCTATATTCACCCCTCCACTTT.

The chain is built from TRBV11-3 and TRBJ1-3; possible D gene TRBD1, 6 bases. Trimming removed 5 bases from V and 6 bases from J, with 23 bases in between. Germline CDR1 reads SGHNT; CDR2 reads YENEEA. CDR3 size: 17 residues. The CDR3 sequence is CASSPVAKQGITNTIYF. CDR3 in DNA: TGTGCCAGCAGCCCCGTGGCGAAACAGGGTATTACAAACACCATATATTTT.

The chain recombines TRBV19 with TRBJ1-5; the D is unclear. Germline V lookup: CDR1 LNHDA, CDR2 SQIVND (reference sequence). Trimming left V 11 bases short and J 7 bases short, with 15 bases between. This CDR3 is built from 12 residues. The chain's CDR3 is CAEPGFRQPQHF. CDR3 bases: TGTGCCGAGCCGGGATTTAGGCAGCCCCAGCATTTT.

The J gene is TRBJ2-1, the V gene TRBV11-3; D gene unclear. V shed 2 bases and J shed 5 bases, with 10 bases lying between them. The germline CDR1 and CDR2 sequences are SGHNT and YENEEA. The length of the CDR3 is 14 residues. The CDR3 protein is CASSLKRENNEQFF. CDR3 nucleotide sequence: TGTGCCAGCAGCTTAAAAAGGGAAAACAATGAGCAGTTCTTC.

The chain links TRBV11-3 to TRBJ2-4; TRBD1 matches 8 bases. V gave up 1 base and J gave up 4 bases; unmatched junction bases: 0. This CDR3 has 14 amino acids. From germline, CDR1 is SGHNT and CDR2 YENEEA. The CDR3 loop is CASSLGTGKNIQYF. The CDR3 coding sequence is TGTGCCAGCAGCTTAGGGACAGGGAAAAACATTCAGTACTTC.

This rearrangement joins TRBV18 to TRBJ1-2; 7 positions agree with TRBD1. Germline loops: CDR1 KGHSH, CDR2 LQKENI. J lost 1 base, V lost 0 bases, and 11 bases had no gene match. The CDR3 is 18 residues long. CDR3: CASSPPIDRDWLNYGYTF. CDR3 DNA sequence: TGTGCCAGCTCACCACCGATCGACAGGGACTGGCTTAACTATGGCTACACCTTC.

This chain links TRBV6-8 with TRBJ2-1; the D is unclear. This CDR3 contains 13 residues. V was cut by 8 bases and J by 5 bases, with 13 bases left in between. Germline V gives CDR1 MNHGY, CDR2 SAAAGT. The CDR3 loop reads CASVGPIHNEQFF. CDR3 sequence (DNA): TGTGCCAGCGTAGGCCCGATCCACAATGAGCAGTTCTTC.

V is TRBV6-1 and J is TRBJ2-2; D remains ambiguous. Germline-derived CDR1 and CDR2 are MNHNS and SASEGT. The CDR3 contains 17 residues. Trimming left V 1 base short and J 0 bases short, with 12 bases between. The CDR3 region is CASSEDQNSANTGELFF. In nucleotides, the CDR3 is TGTGCCAGCAGTGAAGATCAGAACAGCGCGAACACCGGGGAGCTGTTTTTT.

The chain links TRBV6-8 to TRBJ1-5, with unresolved D. CDR3 length equals 14 residues. The germline gives CDR1 MNHGY, CDR2 SAAAGT. Between the trimmed V and J ends, which lost 0 bases and 3 bases, there was a span of 6 bases. The CDR3 region has the DNA TGTGCCAGCAGTTACTCAGGTCCCAATCAGCCCCAGCATTTT. Protein product: CASSYSGPNQPQHF.

The V call is TRBV19, the J call TRBJ1-1, with 8 positions matching TRBD1. V lost 6 bases to trimming and J lost 5 bases; unmatched junction nucleotides: 8. Germline V gene lookup returns CDR1 LNHDA and CDR2 SQIVND (reference sequence). The CDR3 spans 14 residues. DNA for the CDR3: TGTGCCAGTAGACTAACAGGGGGGAGGACTGAAGCTTTCTTT. Its translation is CASRLTGGRTEAFF.

A single count supports this clone. The chain uses TRBV10-1 and TRBJ1-1; D remains ambiguous. This CDR3 region has 14 residues. Trimming removed 8 bases from V and 4 bases from J, with 17 bases in between. Germline V CDR1 and CDR2: WNHNN, SYGVQD (reference sequence). The CDR3 region is CASRPEGLGTEAFF. In nucleotides, the CDR3 is TGCGCCAGCCGCCCGGAGGGATTGGGCACTGAAGCTTTCTTT.

The chain is built from TRBV6-8 and TRBJ2-1; TRBD2 is a possible D gene (6 bases). From germline, CDR1 is MNHGY and CDR2 SAAAGT. This CDR3 is built from 15 residues. Trimming shortened V by 4 bases and J by 2 bases, and 12 bases separated the two germline ends. This CDR3 reads CASSSPRLAYNEQFF. The DNA for the CDR3 is TGTGCCAGCAGTTCCCCGCGACTAGCCTACAATGAGCAGTTCTTC.

The J gene is TRBJ2-6, the V gene TRBV28, with D unresolved. The CDR3 runs to 15 residues. Germline CDR1 is MDHEN and CDR2 is SYDVKM. V was shortened by 7 bases and J by 2 bases, with 12 bases between the two germline ends. CDR3 in amino acids: CASNYMTAGANVLTF. DNA for the CDR3: TGTGCCAGCAATTATATGACGGCTGGGGCCAACGTCCTGACTTTC.

The chain joins TRBV7-2 to TRBJ2-2; D possibly corresponds to TRBD2 (7 bases). In germline, CDR1 is SGHTA, CDR2 FQGNSA. Trimming pared 2 bases from V and 6 bases from J, leaving 16 bases between. The CDR3 is 16 residues long. CDR3 in DNA: TGTGCCAGCAGCTTACTCCTAGGGGGAGGGGCCGGGGAGCTGTTTTTT. Translated, it gives CASSLLLGGGAGELFF.